This T cell receptor beta chain derives from a study of T cells after yellow fever vaccination. Germline lookup yields CDR1 SGDLS and CDR2 YYNGEE. The CDR3 extends over 14 amino acids. The V and J ends lost 0 bases and 13 bases respectively, with 17 bases between them. This clonotype was counted only a few times. Each CDR3 protein gets one entry after TCRdb re-called the 5' RACE reads with MiXCR. The table shows around 350,000 distinct CDR3 sequences, with over 5% occurring only once. This sequence was found in a man younger than 40 who received the YFV17D yellow fever vaccine. J is TRBJ2-1 and V is TRBV9; D is unclear. The sample was PBMCs, taken 5 days after the yellow fever booster vaccination. The CDR3 DNA is TGTGCCAGCAGCGTAGGACCCTCGGATCCGATTCAGTTCTTC. Residues: CASSVGPSDPIQFF.